What follows is one T cell receptor (beta chain) and its context. Its antigen remains unidentified. The CDR3 runs to 18 residues. The V end lost 7 bases, the J end lost 5 bases, and 27 bases lay between the germline ends. This specimen comes from a study of blood T cells in healthy people across ages. Broader study findings: The unsorted PBMCs prevented any conclusive comparison of naive versus antigen-experienced cells.

Primers used in a second PCR of about 7 to 12 cycles were a sample-barcoded 5' primer and a J-beta primer mix. Each cDNA molecule was tagged by a template-switch adaptor with 12 random nucleotides. TCRdb reprocessed the 5' RACE reads with MiXCR, giving one entry per CDR3 protein. The data hold approximately 730,000 distinct CDR3 sequences, with about 55% observed a single time. Material: blood. The V call is TRBV12-3 or TRBV12-4, the J call TRBJ2-1; D uncertain. The clonotype was recovered from a man at least 80 years old in good health. The DNA of the CDR3 is TGTGCCAGCACCTTAAGGAGCCTAGTCCCACCCCAAAACAATGAGCAGTTCTTC. Translating gives CASTLRSLVPPQNNEQFF.